These 22 T cell receptor beta chains share one sample of origin, sequenced in a study of T cell therapy after organ transplantation. Their antigens are not known. The assay was immunoSEQ multiplex PCR, and TCRdb's table has in-frame clones only and misses some. The sample yields 45,000 to 60,000 clones, less than 95% seen once. Material: CD8+ T cells from blood, obtained before autologous CMV-specific T cell therapy. These receptors were collected from a human patient who had received a solid organ transplant and had CMV disease.

The chain uses TRBV7-2 and TRBJ1-5; unclear D gene. Trimming removed 2 bases from V and 3 bases from J, with 8 bases in between. Germline V gene lookup returns CDR1 SGHTA and CDR2 FQGNSA. This CDR3 has 14 residues. CDR3 coding DNA: TGTGCCAGCAGCTTATTAGGGCCCAATCAGCCCCAGCATTTT. Translated, it gives CASSLLGPNQPQHF.

The V and J genes are TRBV7-2 and TRBJ2-2; no clear D gene. V lost 1 base and J 8 bases, leaving 11 bases between the germline ends. The germline gives CDR1 SGHTA, CDR2 FQGNSA. The CDR3 is made up of 14 amino acids. In nucleotides, the CDR3 is TGTGCCAGCAGCTTAGAGCCCAGGTCAGGGGAGCTGTTTTTT. Amino acids: CASSLEPRSGELFF.

J is TRBJ1-6 and V is TRBV27, with a weak D call TRBD1 (5 bases). Germline assignment: CDR1 MNHEY and CDR2 SMNVEV (reference sequence). This CDR3 comprises 14 residues. The ends were cut back, 3 bases at V and 7 bases at J, with 10 bases in the middle. CDR3 coding DNA: TGTGCCAGCAGTTTCGCCGGGGGGAATTCACCCCTCCACTTT. Its translation: CASSFAGGNSPLHF.

This sequence joins TRBV9 and TRBJ1-2, with D possibly TRBD1 on 5 matching bases. The V end was cut by 0 bases, the J end by 4 bases, with 16 bases between. The germline gives CDR1 SGDLS, CDR2 YYNGEE. The length of the CDR3 is 16 residues. In nucleotides, the CDR3 is TGTGCCAGCAGCGTAGTACGGCAGGGTGATCCCTATGGCTACACCTTC. It is translated as CASSVVRQGDPYGYTF. Drawing the rest from reference TRBV9 and TRBJ1-2, the complete variable domain is DSGVTQTPKHLITATGQRVTLRCSPRSGDLSVYWYQQSLDQGLQFLIQYYNGEERAKGNILERFSAQQFPDLHSELNLSSLELGDSALYFCASSVVRQGDPYGYTFGSGTRLTVV.

This clone showed up just once. The V gene is TRBV5-4, the J gene TRBJ1-1; 8 bases map to TRBD1. CDR3 length: 14 residues. Germline V lookup: CDR1 SGHNT, CDR2 YYREEE (reference sequence). Trimming removed 4 bases from V and 0 bases from J; junction bases left unmatched: 2. In DNA form, the CDR3 reads TGTGCCAGCAGCAAGACAGGGGTGAACACTGAAGCTTTCTTT. Protein sequence: CASSKTGVNTEAFF.

The chain is built from TRBV4-1 and TRBJ2-7; TRBD1 aligns across 7 bases. Germline V CDR1 and CDR2: MGHRA, YSYEKL. The CDR3 consists of 16 residues. Trimming took 2 bases from V and 2 from J; bases not matched to a gene: 9. CDR3 loop: CASSQTPRQGPYEQYF. In nucleotides, the CDR3 is TGCGCCAGCAGCCAAACACCTCGACAGGGTCCCTACGAGCAGTACTTC.

This clone was seen only a few times. The J gene is TRBJ1-5, the V gene TRBV23-1; D remains ambiguous. TRBV23-1 is an ORF; its function is uncertain. The V end lost 5 bases, the J end lost 1 base, and 6 bases lay between the germline ends. This CDR3 region has 13 residues. Written as DNA, the CDR3 is TGCGCCAGCAGTATGTTCAGCAATCAGCCCCAGCATTTT. Its protein is CASSMFSNQPQHF.

This chain joins TRBV2 and TRBJ2-1, with 11 bases fitting TRBD2. The CDR3 length is 17 residues. V shed 5 bases, J shed 6 bases, and the junction held 12 bases outside the gene matches. CDR1 and CDR2 (germline): SNHLY, FYNNEI. In DNA, the CDR3 is TGTGCCAGCAGTTTGTCAACCGGGACTAGCGGACTCAATGAGCAGTTCTTC. It is translated as CASSLSTGTSGLNEQFF.

The chain recombines TRBV4-2 with TRBJ2-3; 9 bases are a match to TRBD1. The CDR3 has 16 amino acids. V lost 0 bases and J lost 4; bases outside the gene matches: 5. Germline V lookup: CDR1 LGHNA, CDR2 YNFKEQ. In DNA form, the CDR3 reads TGTGCCAGCAGCCAAGATGTACAGGGGGCGTCAGATACGCAGTATTTT. Its translation is CASSQDVQGASDTQYF.

The chain recombines TRBV27 with TRBJ1-5; 7 bases are a match to TRBD1. This CDR3 spans 15 amino acids. Losses at the gene ends were 5 bases for V and 6 bases for J; bases not matched to a gene: 10. Germline values: CDR1 MNHEY, CDR2 SMNVEV (reference sequence). CDR3 DNA: TGTGCCAGCAGTCTGGGGACAGCGGGGGGTCAGCCCCAGCATTTT. Protein sequence: CASSLGTAGGQPQHF.

The chain carries TRBV4-3 and TRBJ1-5; the D is unclear. Trimming left V 3 bases short and J 0 bases short, with 3 bases between. Germline CDR1 reads LGHNA; CDR2 reads YSLEER. The CDR3 covers 13 residues. The CDR3 is CASSQGSNQPQHF. As DNA, the CDR3 is TGCGCCAGCAGCCAGGGTAGCAATCAGCCCCAGCATTTT.

This chain links TRBV11-2 with TRBJ2-1; 10 nucleotides agree with TRBD2. The CDR3 loop spans 15 amino acids. Germline values: CDR1 SGHAT, CDR2 FQNNGV. The trim removed 1 base at V and 9 bases at J, leaving 6 bases unmatched. The CDR3: CASSLAAGGPLEQFF. Here the CDR3 DNA reads TGTGCCAGCAGCTTAGCAGCGGGAGGGCCCCTTGAGCAGTTCTTC.

This chain joins TRBV27 and TRBJ2-3; D ambiguous. CDR3 length equals 18 residues. The germline CDR1 and CDR2 sequences are MNHEY and SMNVEV (reference sequence). V lost 2 bases to trimming and J lost 0 bases, with 18 bases between them. The CDR3 spells CASSLRVGAFTSTDTQYF. The CDR3 region has the DNA TGTGCCAGCAGTTTAAGGGTGGGCGCTTTTACTAGCACAGATACGCAGTATTTT.

V and J are TRBV11-2 and TRBJ2-3; the match to TRBD2 covers 13 bases. The germline CDR1 and CDR2 sequences are SGHAT and FQNNGV. V lost 0 bases, J lost 4 bases, and 7 bases stayed unmatched. CDR3 size: 18 residues. The CDR3 is CASSLDILAGGPPDTQYF. CDR3 coding DNA: TGTGCCAGCAGCTTAGATATACTAGCGGGAGGGCCGCCAGATACGCAGTATTTT.

The V gene is TRBV25-1, the J gene TRBJ2-5; a weak D match, TRBD2 (5 bases). The J call is uncertain, as TRBJ2-7 better fits the DNA end. The CDR3 extends over 15 amino acids. CDR1 is MGHDK and CDR2 is SYGVNS in the germline V gene. The CDR3 nucleotides are TGTGCCAGCAGTGACTGGGGTAAGGGAGACCACGAGCAGTACTTC. Its translation is CASSDWGKGDHEQYF.

The J gene is TRBJ2-3, the V gene TRBV9; 7 nucleotides line up with TRBD2. Trimming removed 0 bases from V and 3 bases from J; junction bases left unmatched: 13. This CDR3 has 18 residues. Germline V gene sequence: CDR1 SGDLS, CDR2 YYNGEE. The CDR3 loop reads CASSVGVSGRLLTDTQYF. CDR3 bases: TGTGCCAGCAGCGTAGGTGTTAGCGGGCGTCTTCTGACAGATACGCAGTATTTT. The variable domain in full, completed from reference TRBV9 and TRBJ2-3, reads DSGVTQTPKHLITATGQRVTLRCSPRSGDLSVYWYQQSLDQGLQFLIQYYNGEERAKGNILERFSAQQFPDLHSELNLSSLELGDSALYFCASSVGVSGRLLTDTQYFGPGTRLTVL.

The chain is built from TRBV5-4 and TRBJ2-7; 7 bases agree with TRBD2. J gave up 7 bases and V 0 bases, and 7 bases lay outside the gene matches. Per the germline V gene, CDR1 is SGHNT and CDR2 is YYREEE (reference sequence). The CDR3 runs to 14 residues. CDR3 in DNA: TGTGCCAGCAGCTTGGAAAGACTAGCTCGTGAGCAGTACTTC. Translated, it gives CASSLERLAREQYF.

The chain combines TRBV27 with TRBJ2-7; possibly TRBD1 for D (6 bases). Germline CDR1 and CDR2: MNHEY and SMNVEV (reference sequence). Trimming cost V 6 bases and J 0 bases, with 18 bases left between them. The CDR3 covers 16 residues. CDR3 residues: CASSPGQGTPSYEQYF. The CDR3 bases are TGTGCCAGCAGCCCGGGGCAGGGGACCCCCTCCTACGAGCAGTACTTC.

This chain uses TRBV7-6 with TRBJ2-7, with a weak D call TRBD1 (6 bases). Germline CDR1 SGHVS, CDR2 FNYEAQ. Trimming shortened V by 3 bases and J by 1 base, and 16 bases separated the two germline ends. CDR3 length equals 16 residues. The CDR3 DNA follows: TGTGCCAGCAGCTTTTCCCGGACAGCCTCTTCCTACGAGCAGTACTTC. Protein product: CASSFSRTASSYEQYF.

The chain employs TRBV14 and TRBJ2-7; no clear D gene. In germline, CDR1 is SGHDN, CDR2 FVKESK. Trimming took 0 bases from V and 6 from J, leaving 9 bases between them. This CDR3 comprises 13 residues. The CDR3 loop reads CASSQDRRGEQYF. The DNA of the CDR3 is TGTGCCAGCAGCCAAGATCGCCGCGGCGAGCAGTACTTC. The full variable domain, with the rest looked up from reference TRBV14 and TRBJ2-7, is EAGVTQFPSHSVIEKGQTVTLRCDPISGHDNLYWYRRVMGKEIKFLLHFVKESKQDESGMPNNRFLAERTGGTYSTLKVQPAELEDSGVYFCASSQDRRGEQYFGPGTRLTVT.

The chain links TRBV10-1 to TRBJ2-1; D might be TRBD1 (5 bases). CDR1 is WNHNN and CDR2 is SYGVQD in the germline V gene (reference sequence). This CDR3 has 14 amino acids. Trimming pared 6 bases from V and 4 bases from J, leaving 13 bases between. The DNA for the CDR3 is TGCGCCAGCAGAAAGGGCCAGGGATACAATGAGCAGTTCTTC. Protein product: CASRKGQGYNEQFF.

The J gene is TRBJ1-6, the V gene TRBV9; D call uncertain. This CDR3 is 14 amino acids long. With 0 bases removed from V and 7 bases from J, the gap between germline ends came to 8 bases. From germline, CDR1 is SGDLS and CDR2 YYNGEE. CDR3: CASSVGQINSPLHF. The CDR3 DNA reads TGTGCCAGCAGCGTAGGGCAGATAAATTCACCCCTCCACTTT.